A selection of T cell receptor beta chains follows, all from one sample in a study of T-cell reconstitution after alpha-beta-depleted transplantation in children. TCRdb re-called the PCR reads through MiXCR, storing one row per CDR3 protein. The sample contains some 300,000 distinct CDR3 sequences, 6% to 10% of which appear only once. The sample consisted of peripheral blood, taken 360 days after TCRalphabeta/CD19-depleted stem cell transplant. The receptors were gathered from a female patient between 2 and 15 years old who had a stem cell transplant for Fanconi anemia, so the T cells may come from the graft donor. Both conserved end residues are part of each CDR3. Each record gives: V gene, clone size, J gene, D gene, CDR3 DNA, CDR3 protein. The D gene is left open where the match is weak. Clone size appears in some rows only: once, few, many, or a class for an expanded clone.

>TRBV7-8|few|TRBJ1-4|TRBD1
TGTGCCAGCAGCTTTGCGGTGTGGACAGGGGGCGGTGAAAAACTGTTTTTT
CASSFAVWTGGGEKLFF
>TRBV5-1|many|TRBJ2-3|TRBD2
TGCGCCAGCAGCTTGCAAGGAGCGGGGGTGGAGACAGATACGCAGTATTTT
CASSLQGAGVETDTQYF
>TRBV30|.|TRBJ2-7|.
TGTGCCTGGAGTAGTGTGGTGGGGGGGGCCATCTACGAGCAGTACTTC
CAWSSVVGGAIYEQYF
>TRBV6-1|.|TRBJ1-1|TRBD1
TGTGCCAGCAGTGAGGACAGGGTCACTGAAGCTTTCTTT
CASSEDRVTEAFF
>TRBV3-1|many|TRBJ1-1|.
TGTGCCAGCAGCCAAGGGGATACTGAAGCTTTCTTT
CASSQGDTEAFF
>TRBV12-3/TRBV12-4|many|TRBJ1-1|TRBD1
TGTGCCAGCAGTTTAGGCCAGGGGGCAGCTTTCTTT
CASSLGQGAAFF
>TRBV29-1|many|TRBJ1-1|.
TGCAGCGTTGTAGTAGTGCTCAACACTGAAGCTTTCTTT
CSVVVVLNTEAFF
>TRBV20-1|.|TRBJ2-5|.
TGCAGTGCTAGGGACAGGAGGGGGATAATGGAGACCCAGTACTTC
CSARDRRGIMETQYF
>TRBV5-1|few|TRBJ1-4|TRBD1
TGCGCCAGCAGCCGCGACGGGACAGGGGAGGAAAAACTGTTTTTT
CASSRDGTGEEKLFF
>TRBV7-8|few|TRBJ1-6|.
TGTGCCAGCAGCTGGGACAACAGCTATAATTCACCCCTCCACTTT
CASSWDNSYNSPLHF
>TRBV5-1|few|TRBJ2-7|.
TGCGCCAGCAGCTCGGTCGGCACGTCCGACGAGCAGTACTTC
CASSSVGTSDEQYF
>TRBV20-1|many|TRBJ1-3|.
TGCAGTGCTAGAGATTTACGCTCTGGAAACACCATATATTTT
CSARDLRSGNTIYF
>TRBV12-3/TRBV12-4|.|TRBJ1-2|.
TGTGCCAGCAGTTGGACAACACACTATGGCTACACCTTC
CASSWTTHYGYTF
>TRBV7-9|.|TRBJ1-1|.
TGTGCCAGCATCCTACCTACCGCTGAAGCTTTCTTT
CASILPTAEAFF
>TRBV2|few|TRBJ1-2|.
TGTGCCAGCCTCAGGGCGGGTTATGGCTACACCTTC
CASLRAGYGYTF
>TRBV12-3/TRBV12-4|few|TRBJ1-6|.
TGTGCCAGCACCAAAGGATCAGGGGCGACCTTCACTTCTTATAATTCACCCCTCCACTTT
CASTKGSGATFTSYNSPLHF
>TRBV3-1|few|TRBJ2-2|.
TGTGCCAGCAGCCAAGATTCGCCAGGGCGGCTGTTTTTT
CASSQDSPGRLFF
>TRBV20-1|.|TRBJ2-7|.
TGCAGTGCCCTCCGACCCTTCGGGGACGAGCAGTACTTC
CSALRPFGDEQYF
>TRBV28|few|TRBJ2-7|TRBD1
TGTGCCAGCACCGACAGGGGGCACTACGAGCAGTACTTC
CASTDRGHYEQYF
>TRBV18|.|TRBJ2-3|TRBD2
TGTGCCAGCTCGCTTAAGGCGGGAGACACAAATACGCAGTATTTT
CASSLKAGDTNTQYF
>TRBV3-1|few|TRBJ2-5|TRBD1
TGTGCCAGCAGCCAACCTATCGGGACAGGGGGCCAAGAGACCCAGTACTTC
CASSQPIGTGGQETQYF
>TRBV5-1|many|TRBJ2-7|.
TGCGCCAGCAGCTTGGAAGGTCGGGGCTACGAGCAGTACTTC
CASSLEGRGYEQYF
>TRBV10-3|few|TRBJ2-3|TRBD2
TGTGCCATCAGTGAAGAGCGGGGGGGGACAGATACGCAGTATTTT
CAISEERGGTDTQYF
>TRBV11-1|.|TRBJ1-5|TRBD1
TGTGCCAGCAGCTTCGGGACAGGATCGGGCGTGACCCTCAACGATCAGCCCCAGCATTTT
CASSFGTGSGVTLNDQPQHF
>TRBV10-3|many|TRBJ2-7|TRBD1
TGTGCCATCAGTGAGTCCTTGACAGGGGGAGGCGAGCAGTACTTC
CAISESLTGGGEQYF
>TRBV29-1|few|TRBJ1-1|TRBD1
TGCAGCGTTGATCAGGGGGCTTGGGCTGAAGCTTTCTTT
CSVDQGAWAEAFF
>TRBV7-8|.|TRBJ2-2|.
TGTGCCAGCAGGGGGGTGGGAGCCGCCGCGAACACCGGGGAGCTGTTTTTT
CASRGVGAAANTGELFF
>TRBV18|.|TRBJ2-6|TRBD1
TGTGCCAGCTCACCTTCCGGGACAGGGGCAAGCTCTGGGGCCAACGTCCTGACTTTC
CASSPSGTGASSGANVLTF
>TRBV18|.|TRBJ2-2|TRBD1
TGTGTCAGCTCAGGGGGACACACCGGGGAGCTGTTTTTT
CVSSGGHTGELFF
>TRBV7-9|few|TRBJ1-1|.
TGTGCCAGCAGCTTACGATCGCAGATTCCGAACACTGAAGCTTTCTTT
CASSLRSQIPNTEAFF
>TRBV20-1|many|TRBJ2-3|TRBD2
TGCAGTGCTTCCAACCCAGGGACTAGCGGGGATCATACGCAGTATTTT
CSASNPGTSGDHTQYF